Detailed here is one TCR beta chain. This clone was counted once. Its recognized antigen is unknown. Per-base quality was not reported, and no clone a single base away is much larger than it. The germline V gene (reference sequence) specifies GTSNPN as CDR1 and SVGIG as CDR2. Relative to germline, V is 3 bases shorter and J is 2 bases shorter, with 20 bases between their ends. Inclusive of the bounding cysteine and phenylalanine, the CDR3 is 16 residues long. The entry retains the CDR3 DNA only, 48 bases that are in frame from base 1. This sample was taken from a study of shared clonotypes between healthy human individuals (dated by TCRdb to 2019 to 2021). For context, the study as a whole: The cohort included a few men and a couple of women between 18 and 49 years of age. For each donor, CD4 naive and CD4 memory were each given three plates, CD8 naive was given two plates, and CD8 memory was given one plate. Libraries were prepared and TCR repertoires were sequenced by different laboratories using diverse techniques, in order to increase sequencing depth and limit assay-specific biases. The study deeply sequenced blood TCR repertoires of five healthy adults to estimate repertoire size and the extent of clonotype sharing between individuals. Between about 0.94 and 8.9 billion PBMCs per donor were obtained by leukapheresis. The study at large found these results: Based on pairwise subsampling, the degree of clonotype sharing among donors was expected to be affected by sequencing depth. The genetic and exposure-history diversity represented was limited by the small number of donors. Compared with non-shared clonotypes, clonotypes shared by all four sorted-subset donors had higher generation probabilities. Sampling was limited to blood, and TCR repertoires in tissue likely differ from TCR repertoires in blood. Naive subsets generally had larger estimated clonotype richness than memory subsets did. Approximately 5% of naive CD4, 3.5% of naive CD8, approximately 2% of memory CD4, and 0.35% to 0.4% of memory CD8 clonotypes were shared across several donors. Rarefaction of sorted-subset datasets indicated incomplete sequencing despite the large sequencing depth.

Donors were healthy HIV-negative adults with no recently reported acute infections or vaccinations. All donors were Caucasian adults living in Nashville, Tennessee, USA. CD4+ T cells were enriched by magnetic negative selection; naive cells were then positively selected on CD45RA, and the negative fraction formed the memory subset. Blood was collected by leukapheresis, and PBMCs were isolated by Ficoll-Histopaque density gradient centrifugation and then cryopreserved in liquid nitrogen vapor phase. Purity and quantity of every magnetically sorted T cell population were checked by analytical flow cytometry. Each sorted fraction had its genomic DNA isolated and then quantified by UV absorbance on a Nanodrop 2000c. Using the deep immunoSEQ assay, TCR CDR3 regions were amplified from genomic DNA by multiplex PCR. Extracted genomic DNA from each cell subset was spread evenly across all wells of several immunoSEQ 96-well plates, with each plate serving as a replicate. Each replicate PCR for sorted subsets received around 200 ng genomic DNA, equal to tens of thousands of T cell genomes. The purified libraries were quantified using a Qubit 3.0 fluorometer, sized with a Bioanalyzer 2100, and then quantified again using the KAPA Library Quantification kit. A separate single-read 150-cycle Illumina NextSeq 550 flow cell was used to sequence each immunoSEQ 96-well plate. Concerning the study's data processing: Because the immunoSEQ output held only junctional sequences and lacked quality scores, the filtering could not match the filtering applied to full-length reads. To assign V/J genes and CDR3, sequences were annotated against IMGT germline references using PyIR, a Python wrapper for IgBLAST v1.9. Reads were removed for weak V/J assignments (E-value above 1e-6), missing CDR3, stop codons, out-of-frame junctions, or ambiguous translated residues. V3J clonotypes were defined as sequences sharing an identical inferred V gene, J gene, and CDR3 amino acid sequence. Percentage overlap between repertoires was calculated by dividing the number of shared unique clonotypes by the size of the smaller repertoire. RTK rarefaction, the Chao1 estimator, and Recon v2.1 estimates of unobserved clonotypes were used to assess repertoire richness. For all TCRbeta clonotypes obtained by the gDNA method from a handful of donors, generation probabilities were computed with OLGA. Drawn from immuneACCESS, this table holds only the in-frame rearrangements with V and J called that TCRdb kept. Clones are partly lost; checked studies trace under half to an unresolved V gene and leave the rest unexplained. D and trimming come from the DNA, and the V and J calls and clone size come from that table. For this sample there are hundreds of thousands of clones; 60% to 75% appear just once. The top ten hold around 1.7% of the sample.

The sequence derives from a woman between 25 and 40 years old in good health. Sequenced sample: memory CD4+ T cells sorted from blood. Sample cell subset or site, as interpreted from the label and publication: CD45RA-negative fraction. The receptor chain draws on TRBV30 and TRBJ2-7, with the D gene too uncertain to name. The DNA is as follows: TGTGCCTGGAGACGTAGGTCGTCAGCCGCGACCTACGAGCAGTACTTC. Translated, it gives CAWRRRSSAATYEQYF.